This is a list of T cell receptor beta chains from one sample in a study of blood T cell repertoires in COVID-19. Data came from immunoSEQ multiplex PCR; TCRdb stores just in-frame clones and leaves some out. This sample has some 60,000 clones, with around 83% found just once. The sample taken for sequencing was peripheral blood. These receptors were collected from a man aged 25-45 years with COVID-19, enrolled during active disease. Each CDR3 is given with its conserved first and last residue. A D gene is named only where the DNA matches it firmly. Clone size, where shown, is once, few, many, or a class for clones that have expanded.

j_gene	d_gene	v_gene	abundance	CDR3aa	CDR3nt
TRBJ2-1	TRBD2	TRBV29-1	-	CSVVPVEREVAYNEQFF	TGCAGCGTTGTCCCCGTCGAGCGGGAGGTTGCCTACAATGAGCAGTTCTTC
TRBJ2-5	TRBD2	TRBV18	-	CASSSGLQETQYF	TGTGCCAGCTCATCGGGACTACAAGAGACCCAGTACTTC
TRBJ2-7	-	TRBV2	-	CASSEHYEQYF	TGTGCCAGCAGTGAACATTACGAGCAGTACTTC
TRBJ1-3	-	TRBV3-1/TRBV3-2	-	CASSLGQLSGNTIYF	TGTGCCAGCAGCCTCGGACAACTCTCTGGAAACACCATATATTTT
TRBJ2-1	-	TRBV4-1	-	CASSQGVGGYNEQFF	TGCGCCAGCAGCCAAGGGGTAGGCGGGTACAATGAGCAGTTCTTC
TRBJ1-4	-	TRBV4-1	-	CASSLQQSFNEKLFF	TGCGCCAGCAGCCTACAACAGTCCTTTAATGAAAAACTGTTTTTT
TRBJ2-3	-	TRBV7-3	once	CASSPPGDTQYF	TGTGCCAGCAGTCCCCCCGGGGATACGCAGTATTTT
TRBJ2-2	-	TRBV7-8	once	CASSPYTGELFF	TGTGCCAGCAGCCCATACACCGGGGAGCTGTTTTTT
TRBJ1-6	-	TRBV28	few	CASAGGGYNSPLHF	TGTGCCAGCGCTGGGGGGGGCTATAATTCACCCCTCCACTTT
TRBJ1-4	-	TRBV5-6	-	CASSLTATNEKLFF	TGTGCCAGCAGCTTGACAGCAACTAATGAAAAACTGTTTTTT
TRBJ1-5	-	TRBV29-1	-	CSVGGGRGNQPQHF	TGCAGCGTTGGGGGGGGTAGGGGCAATCAGCCCCAGCATTTT
TRBJ2-1	TRBD2	TRBV24-1	-	CATSDPVAGRGNEQFF	TGTGCCACCAGTGACCCAGTAGCGGGACGAGGAAATGAGCAGTTCTTC
TRBJ2-5	-	TRBV5-1	-	CASSLVGRAMLETQYF	TGCGCCAGCAGCTTGGTCGGCAGGGCGATGTTGGAGACCCAGTACTTC
TRBJ1-1	-	TRBV14	-	CASSQDSVRTEAFF	TGTGCCAGCAGCCAAGATTCAGTCCGCACTGAAGCTTTCTTT
TRBJ2-3	TRBD1	TRBV24-1	-	CATSDPGQGSLTDTQYF	TGTGCCACCAGTGACCCCGGACAGGGTAGTCTCACAGATACGCAGTATTTT